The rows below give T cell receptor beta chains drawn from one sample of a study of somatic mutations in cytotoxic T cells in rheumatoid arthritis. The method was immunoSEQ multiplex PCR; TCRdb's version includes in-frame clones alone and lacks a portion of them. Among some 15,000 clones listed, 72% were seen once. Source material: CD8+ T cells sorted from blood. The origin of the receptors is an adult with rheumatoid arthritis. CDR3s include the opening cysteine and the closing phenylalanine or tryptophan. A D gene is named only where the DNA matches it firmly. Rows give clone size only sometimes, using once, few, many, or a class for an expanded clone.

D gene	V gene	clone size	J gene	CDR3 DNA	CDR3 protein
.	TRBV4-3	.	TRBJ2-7	TGCGCCAGCAGCCAGGGGGACACGGGAACCTACGAGCAGTACTTC	CASSQGDTGTYEQYF
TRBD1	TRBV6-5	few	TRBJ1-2	TGTGCCAGCAGTTCGCAAAGGACAGGGACGGACTATGGCTACACCTTC	CASSSQRTGTDYGYTF
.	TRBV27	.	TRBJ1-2	TGTGCCAGCAGTTTTTATTTCGCCGGCAAAGGGGTCGGCTACACCTTC	CASSFYFAGKGVGYTF
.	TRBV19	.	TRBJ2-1	TGTGCCAGTAGTATGATCCCAGAATCCTACAATGAGCAGTTCTTC	CASSMIPESYNEQFF
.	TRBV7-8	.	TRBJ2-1	TGTGCCAGCAGCCCTGATTACAATGAGCAGTTCTTC	CASSPDYNEQFF
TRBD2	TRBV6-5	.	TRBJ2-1	TGTGCCAGCAGTCGACTAGCTCCCCTGGATGAGCAGTTCTTC	CASSRLAPLDEQFF
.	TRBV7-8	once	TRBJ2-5	TGTGCCAGCAGCCGTAGTGTGGAGACCCAGTACTTC	CASSRSVETQYF
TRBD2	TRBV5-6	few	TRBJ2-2	TGTGCCAGCAGCTTGAAGCGGGGGGCCGCCCCCACCGGGGAGCTGTTTTTT	CASSLKRGAAPTGELFF
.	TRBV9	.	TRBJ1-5	TGTGCCAGCAGCTCTAGAGGGGGGTCCCATATCCTAGCAGATCAGCCCCAGCATTTT	CASSSRGGSHILADQPQHF
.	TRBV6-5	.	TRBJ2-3	TGTGCCAGCAGTTACTCTCCTAGGGGTGGAAAAGATACGCAGTATTTT	CASSYSPRGGKDTQYF
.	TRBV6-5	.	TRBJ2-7	TGTGCCAGCAGTCTGAGGGGCTACGAGCAGTACTTC	CASSLRGYEQYF
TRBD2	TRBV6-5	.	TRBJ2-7	TGTGCCAGCAGTTATGATGCGGGGGATGCCTACGAGCAGTACTTC	CASSYDAGDAYEQYF
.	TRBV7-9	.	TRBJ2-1	TGTGCCAGCAGCCCCAGCTCGGTCAATGAGCAGTTCTTC	CASSPSSVNEQFF
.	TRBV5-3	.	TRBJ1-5	TGTGCCAGCCTACGGGTTAATCAGCCCCAGCATTTT	CASLRVNQPQHF
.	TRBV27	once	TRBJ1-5	TGTGCCAGCAGTTTCGGGCAGCCCAATCAGCCCCAGCATTTT	CASSFGQPNQPQHF
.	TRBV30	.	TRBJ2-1	TGTGCCTGGAGTGTACTAAGCGGGAATGAGCAGTTCTTC	CAWSVLSGNEQFF
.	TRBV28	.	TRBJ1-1	TGTGCCAGCAGGGGAACTCCGAACACTGAAGCTTTCTTT	CASRGTPNTEAFF
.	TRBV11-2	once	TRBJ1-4	TGTGCCAGCAGCTTAGGGCAACCCCGAAATGAAAAACTGTTTTTT	CASSLGQPRNEKLFF